Following are 23 T cell receptor beta chains from one sample sequenced in a study of blood T cell repertoires in COVID-19. Clones were sequenced by immunoSEQ multiplex PCR, and TCRdb holds only the in-frame ones, with some missing. Here the sample spans about 360,000 clones, around four fifths being singletons. What was sequenced was peripheral blood. The receptors derive from a man under 40 with active or convalescent COVID-19.

The CDR3 loop reads CASSLGQGYTF. CDR3 bases: TGTGCCAGCAGCTTGGGACAGGGCTACACCTTC. This sequence joins TRBV5-4 and TRBJ1-2, with D perhaps matching TRBD1 (5 bases). CDR3 length: 11 residues. Germline CDR1 and CDR2: SGHNT and YYREEE (reference sequence). Trimming left V 0 bases short and J 8 bases short, with 5 bases between.

This chain uses TRBV21-1 with TRBJ2-5; the DNA was not used to check the table's D call, TRBD2. TRBV21-1 is deemed a pseudogene. CDR3 length: 16 amino acids. The CDR3 nucleotides read TGTGCCAGCAGGCCCGACAGGAGCGGGGGGCGGCCGACCCAGTACTTC. Translation gives CASRPDRSGGRPTQYF.

A few counts support this clone. The V call is TRBV9, the J call TRBJ2-2; D perhaps matches TRBD2 (5 bases). Germline-derived CDR1 and CDR2 are SGDLS and YYNGEE. CDR3 length: 14 amino acids. V dropped 0 bases and J dropped 7 bases, with 10 bases sitting between them. CDR3 coding DNA: TGTGCCAGCAGCGTAGCACTAGAGGTCGGGGAGCTGTTTTTT. Its translation: CASSVALEVGELFF.

J is TRBJ2-7 and V is TRBV5-6, with D possibly being TRBD2 (6 bases). The CDR3 sequence is 15 residues long. Germline loops: CDR1 SGHDT, CDR2 YYEEEE. Trimming took 0 bases from V and 4 from J, leaving 14 bases between them. This CDR3 reads CASSLGDWAVYEQYF. The DNA of the CDR3 is TGTGCCAGCAGCTTGGGGGACTGGGCCGTTTACGAGCAGTACTTC.

J is TRBJ2-2 and V is TRBV4-2; 10 nucleotides agree with TRBD1. The germline V gene has CDR1 LGHNA and CDR2 YNFKEQ. V lost 6 bases, J lost 4 bases, and 8 bases stayed unmatched. This CDR3 has 16 amino acids. CDR3 sequence (DNA): TGTGCCAGCAGACCTGGACAGGGGGAAGGCACCGGGGAGCTGTTTTTT. It codes for CASRPGQGEGTGELFF.

The J gene is TRBJ2-1, the V gene TRBV6-5; 7 bases are a match to TRBD2. The V gene's germline CDR1 is MNHEY and CDR2 SVGAGI. This CDR3 has 14 amino acids. The V and J ends lost 5 bases and 3 bases, in that order; junction bases with no gene match: 4. The CDR3 nucleotides read TGTGCCAGCAGTCGACTAGCTAACTACAATGAGCAGTTCTTC. It yields the protein CASSRLANYNEQFF.

The chain links TRBV4-3 to TRBJ2-6, with D unclear. The CDR3 sequence is 17 residues long. V lost 1 base to trimming and J lost 2 bases, with 12 bases between them. Germline V gene sequence: CDR1 LGHNA, CDR2 YSLEER. CDR3 sequence: CASSQVALMAGANVLTF. The CDR3 nucleotides read TGCGCCAGCAGCCAAGTTGCGTTGATGGCTGGGGCCAACGTCCTGACTTTC.

The chain joins TRBV11-1 to TRBJ1-3, with D unclear. Trimming left V 5 bases short and J 0 bases short, with 14 bases between. This CDR3 comprises 16 residues. Germline V CDR1 and CDR2: SGHAT, FQDESV (reference sequence). CDR3: CASSPSRSFSGNTIYF. In nucleotides, the CDR3 is TGTGCCAGCAGCCCCTCGAGGTCCTTCTCTGGAAACACCATATATTTT.

CDR3 residues: CASSLGDSNTEAFF. CDR3 sequence (DNA): TGTGCCAGCAGCCTGGGGGACAGCAACACTGAAGCTTTCTTT. The gene calls are TRBV3-1 (or the pseudogene TRBV3-2) and TRBJ1-1; 7 positions match TRBD1. The CDR3 has 14 amino acids. Germline V gives CDR1 LGHDT, CDR2 YNNKEL (reference sequence). J gave up 2 bases and V 4 bases, and 4 bases lay outside the gene matches.

V is TRBV6-6 and J is TRBJ1-1; D may be TRBD1 (6 bases). The CDR3 spans 17 residues. Germline V lookup: CDR1 MNHNY, CDR2 SVGAGI (reference sequence). V was shortened by 5 bases and J by 8 bases, with 27 bases between the two germline ends. The CDR3 sequence is CASSRYDGGLSLHEAFF. The CDR3 DNA sequence: TGTGCCAGCAGTCGCTACGACGGGGGGCTTTCCCTTCACGAAGCTTTCTTT.

The chain couples TRBV9 to TRBJ1-2; D is undetermined. Trimming left V 3 bases short and J 8 bases short, with 8 bases between. Germline V gives CDR1 SGDLS, CDR2 YYNGEE. The CDR3 has 11 residues. CDR3 protein: CASSAHWGYTF. For the CDR3, the DNA is TGTGCCAGCAGCGCGCACTGGGGCTACACCTTC. Using reference TRBV9 and TRBJ1-2 for the parts outside the CDR3, the full variable domain is DSGVTQTPKHLITATGQRVTLRCSPRSGDLSVYWYQQSLDQGLQFLIQYYNGEERAKGNILERFSAQQFPDLHSELNLSSLELGDSALYFCASSAHWGYTFGSGTRLTVV.

The chain carries TRBV4-1 and TRBJ2-7; tentatively, D is TRBD1 (5 bases). Germline CDR1 MGHRA, CDR2 YSYEKL. The CDR3 runs to 15 residues. Trimming took 4 bases from V and 2 from J, leaving 15 bases between them. CDR3 nucleotide sequence: TGCGCCAGCAGCCCCGCTCAGGGCTGGACCTACGAGCAGTACTTC. It yields the protein CASSPAQGWTYEQYF.

The V and J genes are TRBV7-8 and TRBJ2-5, with 8 nucleotides matching TRBD2. Germline V gene sequence: CDR1 SGHVS, CDR2 FQNEAQ. Trimming took 1 base from V and 4 from J; bases not matched to a gene: 8. The CDR3 length is 16 residues. The CDR3 spells CASSLVSSGVGETQYF. The CDR3 nucleotides read TGTGCCAGCAGCTTAGTGAGTAGCGGGGTAGGAGAGACCCAGTACTTC.

DNA of the CDR3: TGTGCCAGCAGCTTAGATGCAGAGGAGTGGTACGAGCAGTACTTC. Translated, it gives CASSLDAEEWYEQYF. J is TRBJ2-7 and V is TRBV7-2; D ambiguous. This CDR3 comprises 15 residues. Trimming left V 1 base short and J 4 bases short, with 14 bases between. Germline CDR1 reads SGHTA; CDR2 reads FQGNSA.

The DNA of the CDR3 is TGCAGCGTTGTGACTAGCGGGGGGAACACAGATACGCAGTATTTT. Translating gives CSVVTSGGNTDTQYF. V is TRBV29-1 and J is TRBJ2-3, with 13 bases fitting TRBD2. J lost 2 bases, V lost 4 bases, and 3 bases had no gene match. CDR1 and CDR2 (germline): SQVTM, ANQGSEA. This CDR3 spans 15 amino acids.

J is TRBJ2-5 and V is TRBV18; 7 positions agree with TRBD1. Germline V gene sequence: CDR1 KGHSH, CDR2 LQKENI. CDR3 size: 16 residues. V lost 3 bases to trimming and J lost 0 bases; unmatched junction nucleotides: 7. The CDR3 protein is CASSPLRDRDQETQYF. The CDR3 DNA reads TGTGCCAGCTCACCTCTTCGGGACAGAGACCAAGAGACCCAGTACTTC.

V is TRBV6-5 and J is TRBJ2-7, with 9 nucleotides matching TRBD1. The germline V gene encodes CDR1 MNHEY and CDR2 SVGAGI. The CDR3 is made up of 15 amino acids. The ends lost 5 bases at V and 1 base at J; junction bases unmatched: 6. CDR3 residues: CASSPPGQGSYEQYF. The CDR3 DNA reads as TGTGCCAGCAGTCCCCCGGGACAGGGTTCCTACGAGCAGTACTTC.

The rearrangement joins TRBV7-2 to TRBJ2-3, with TRBD2 matching over 14 bases. V trimming: 1 base; J trimming: 0 bases; junction bases outside the gene matches: 3. The CDR3 consists of 18 residues. The germline CDR1 and CDR2 sequences are SGHTA and FQGNSA. This CDR3 reads CASSLGLAGGPSTDTQYF. CDR3 DNA sequence: TGTGCCAGCAGCTTAGGACTAGCGGGGGGGCCTAGCACAGATACGCAGTATTTT.

The rearrangement joins TRBV12-3 or TRBV12-4 to TRBJ1-2; D ambiguous. This CDR3 spans 13 amino acids. V lost 5 bases and J lost 4, with 11 bases in between. The CDR3 region is CASSTRESYGYTF. In DNA form, the CDR3 reads TGTGCCAGCAGTACCCGGGAGTCCTATGGCTACACCTTC.

The J gene is TRBJ2-7, the V gene TRBV6-5; 9 positions match TRBD2. There are 15 residues in the CDR3. CDR1 and CDR2 from the germline V gene are MNHEY and SVGAGI. Trimming cost V 2 bases and J 4 bases; bases outside gene matches: 6. CDR3 sequence: CASSYSFAGGYEQYF. The CDR3 nucleotides read TGTGCCAGCAGTTACAGTTTCGCGGGAGGGTACGAGCAGTACTTC.

The chain links TRBV11-3 to TRBJ2-2; the D is unclear. V was trimmed by 6 bases and J by 8 bases, leaving 7 bases between them. The CDR3 consists of 11 residues. CDR1 and CDR2 from the germline V gene are SGHNT and YENEEA. The CDR3 DNA reads as TGTGCCAGCAGGCAGGAAGGGGAGCTGTTTTTT. Its translation: CASRQEGELFF.

Many counts were recorded for this clone. The gene calls are TRBV18 and TRBJ1-2, with TRBD1 matching over 7 bases. J gave up 6 bases and V 1 base, and 2 bases lay outside the gene matches. The CDR3 length is 13 residues. Per germline, CDR1 KGHSH and CDR2 LQKENI. The CDR3 sequence: CASSPRQGDGYTF. In DNA, the CDR3 is TGTGCCAGCTCACCACGACAGGGTGATGGCTACACCTTC.

This clone is a singleton in its sample. The chain joins TRBV27 to TRBJ2-7, with D possibly matching TRBD2 (6 bases). Trimming took 5 bases from V and 4 from J, leaving 15 bases between them. This CDR3 has 14 amino acids. Germline V CDR1 and CDR2: MNHEY, SMNVEV (reference sequence). The CDR3 DNA sequence: TGTGCCAGCAGTGAGGCGGGATGGGCTTACGAGCAGTACTTC. Its protein product is CASSEAGWAYEQYF.